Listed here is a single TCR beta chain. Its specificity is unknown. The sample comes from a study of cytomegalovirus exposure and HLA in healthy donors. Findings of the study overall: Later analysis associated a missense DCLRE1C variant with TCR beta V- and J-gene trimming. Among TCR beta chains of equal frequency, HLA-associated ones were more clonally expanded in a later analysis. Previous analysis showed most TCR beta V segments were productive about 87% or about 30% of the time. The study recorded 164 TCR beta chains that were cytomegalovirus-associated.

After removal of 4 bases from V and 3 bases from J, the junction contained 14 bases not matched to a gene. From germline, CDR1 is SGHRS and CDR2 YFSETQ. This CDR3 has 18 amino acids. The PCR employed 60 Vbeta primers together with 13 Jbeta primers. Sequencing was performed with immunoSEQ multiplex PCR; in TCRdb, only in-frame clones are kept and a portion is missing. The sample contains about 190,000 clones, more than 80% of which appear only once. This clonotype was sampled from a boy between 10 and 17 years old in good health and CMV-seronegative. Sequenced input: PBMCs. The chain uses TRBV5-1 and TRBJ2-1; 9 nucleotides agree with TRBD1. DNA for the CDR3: TGCGCCAGCAGCCTCTACTCCCCGGGACAGGGTCTCTACAATGAGCAGTTCTTC. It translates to CASSLYSPGQGLYNEQFF.